Listed here are 26 T cell receptor beta chains from one sample, sequenced in a study of beta chain features in type 1 diabetes. Expressed TCRB transcripts were sequenced because the isolated RNA had all been reverse transcribed beforehand. TCRdb's table, derived via immunoSEQ multiplex PCR, lists solely in-frame clones and lacks some. In the table there are around 500,000 clones, roughly 11% of which are singletons. Sequencing was carried out using naive CD4+ T cells from blood. Receptors originate from a woman under 30 in good health.

The chain employs TRBV2 and TRBJ2-7, with a tentative D call TRBD1 (5 bases). The CDR3 is 12 amino acids. Germline assignment: CDR1 SNHLY and CDR2 FYNNEI. Between the trimmed V and J ends, which lost 6 bases and 5 bases, there was a span of 11 bases. CDR3 bases: TGTGCCAGCAGAGCCCAGGGTGACGAGCAGTACTTC. Translation gives CASRAQGDEQYF.

J is TRBJ2-5 and V is TRBV19, with 10 nucleotides matching TRBD1. The junction had 5 bases not matched to a gene; V was cut back by 3 bases and J by 4 bases. Germline V lookup: CDR1 LNHDA, CDR2 SQIVND (reference sequence). This CDR3 is built from 15 residues. The CDR3 DNA is TGTGCCAGTAGTATTGACAGGGGGCTCGGAGAGACCCAGTACTTC. It specifies CASSIDRGLGETQYF.

The chain combines TRBV5-1 with TRBJ2-3; TRBD2 matches 8 bases. The junction had 8 bases not matched to a gene; V was cut back by 1 base and J by 4 bases. Germline values: CDR1 SGHRS, CDR2 YFSETQ. This CDR3 spans 16 amino acids. The CDR3 here is CASSLRGLEVSDTQYF. In nucleotides, the CDR3 is TGCGCCAGCAGCTTGAGGGGACTAGAAGTTTCAGATACGCAGTATTTT.

This sequence joins TRBV12-5 and TRBJ2-3; 9 bases map to TRBD1. This CDR3 has 16 residues. CDR1 LGHNT and CDR2 FRNRAP come from the germline V gene. The V segment lost 6 bases and the J segment 2 bases; nucleotides outside the gene matches: 9. The DNA for the CDR3 is TGTGCTAGTGGAACGGGACAGGGACAGTTCACAGATACGCAGTATTTT. It encodes CASGTGQGQFTDTQYF.

The rearrangement joins TRBV29-1 to TRBJ1-4, with 7 nucleotides matching TRBD1. V shed 3 bases, J shed 5 bases, and the junction held 6 bases outside the gene matches. Per germline, CDR1 SQVTM and CDR2 ANQGSEA. CDR3 length equals 14 residues. The CDR3 DNA sequence: TGCAGCGTTGATAGGGGGCAGGGGAATGAAAAACTGTTTTTT. Amino acid sequence: CSVDRGQGNEKLFF.

About this clone itself: A read error may explain this, as a much larger clone is one base away. This specimen includes other DNA sequences encoding the same CDR3. This chain links TRBV7-8 with TRBJ2-3; the D is unclear. Germline CDR1 is SGHVS and CDR2 is FQNEAQ. The ends were cut back, 6 bases at V and 3 bases at J, with 4 bases in the middle. The CDR3 is 11 residues long. CDR3 protein: CASSRTDTQYF. CDR3 sequence (DNA): TGTGCCAGCAGTCGGACAGATACGCAGTATTTT.

The rearrangement uses TRBV9 and TRBJ2-5, with D perhaps matching TRBD2 (6 bases). V gave up 0 bases and J gave up 3 bases, with 12 bases separating them. The CDR3 has 15 residues. In germline, CDR1 is SGDLS, CDR2 YYNGEE. This chain's CDR3 is CASSVEDWEEETQYF. Written as DNA, the CDR3 is TGTGCCAGCAGCGTAGAAGATTGGGAGGAAGAGACCCAGTACTTC.

V and J are TRBV30 and TRBJ1-5, with D uncertain. CDR3 length: 15 amino acids. Germline V gene sequence: CDR1 GTSNPN, CDR2 SVGIG (reference sequence). V lost 0 bases to trimming and J lost 0 bases, with 9 bases between them. CDR3 in DNA: TGTGCCTGGAGTGTAGGCCGGTATAGCAATCAGCCCCAGCATTTT. It translates to CAWSVGRYSNQPQHF.

This clone has ten or more counts. The chain combines TRBV7-2 with TRBJ2-7; D might be TRBD2 (6 bases). The CDR3 is 14 amino acids. The germline V gene encodes CDR1 SGHTA and CDR2 FQGNSA. Trimming stripped 5 bases from V and 4 bases from J, with 15 bases between. CDR3 coding DNA: TGTGCCAGCAGCAGCGTATTTAGCGGATACGAGCAGTACTTC. It specifies CASSSVFSGYEQYF.

In its sample, this clone was seen a few times. The chain recombines TRBV7-2 with TRBJ2-3; 11 nucleotides agree with TRBD1. The V gene's germline CDR1 is SGHTA and CDR2 FQGNSA. CDR3 size: 15 residues. Losses at the gene ends were 5 bases for V and 7 bases for J; bases not matched to a gene: 8. The CDR3 spells CASSRTGGLFNTQYF. The CDR3 nucleotides read TGTGCCAGCAGCCGGACAGGGGGCTTATTCAATACGCAGTATTTT.

The chain is built from TRBV4-1 and TRBJ2-1; possible D gene TRBD2, 6 bases. The CDR3 has 14 amino acids. CDR1 MGHRA and CDR2 YSYEKL come from the germline V gene. V gave up 4 bases and J gave up 6 bases, with 13 bases separating them. The CDR3 sequence is CASSLQERVNEQFF. The CDR3 DNA reads TGCGCCAGCAGCCTTCAGGAGCGGGTCAATGAGCAGTTCTTC.

V gene TRBV7-2 combines with J gene TRBJ2-2; D is unclear. The CDR3 runs to 13 residues. V gave up 6 bases and J gave up 7 bases, with 12 bases separating them. The germline CDR1 and CDR2 sequences are SGHTA and FQGNSA. CDR3 sequence (DNA): TGTGCCAGCAGATTCATGGACCGCGGGGAGCTGTTTTTT. Translation gives CASRFMDRGELFF.

The chain uses TRBV29-1 and TRBJ2-5, with 8 bases fitting TRBD2. With 8 bases clipped from V and 3 bases from J, the junction kept 11 bases outside the gene matches. The CDR3 is 14 amino acids. Looked up from germline, CDR1 is SQVTM and CDR2 is ANQGSEA. Here the CDR3 DNA reads TGCAGCCTCCGACTAGCGATCGAAAAAGAGACCCAGTACTTC. This codes for CSLRLAIEKETQYF.

This clone was detected only a few times. This rearrangement joins TRBV29-1 to TRBJ1-4, with TRBD1 matching over 7 bases. The CDR3 length is 13 residues. The junction had 10 bases not matched to a gene; V was cut back by 7 bases and J by 8 bases. In germline, CDR1 is SQVTM, CDR2 ANQGSEA. CDR3 nucleotide sequence: TGCAGCGCCCAACAGGGGATCCGGGAAAAACTGTTTTTT. The encoded protein is CSAQQGIREKLFF.

This clone was seen more than once but under ten times. The chain combines TRBV7-9 with TRBJ2-5, with D perhaps TRBD2 (5 bases). Germline V gene sequence: CDR1 SEHNR, CDR2 FQNEAQ (reference sequence). CDR3 size: 12 residues. The germline V and J ends were trimmed by 6 bases and 4 bases, with 9 bases remaining between them. Here the CDR3 reads CASRSRGETQYF. Written as DNA, the CDR3 is TGTGCCAGCAGGTCTCGGGGAGAGACCCAGTACTTC.

This clone was observed a few times. The rearrangement joins TRBV5-4 to TRBJ2-7; 12 bases are shared with TRBD2. Germline CDR1 reads SGHNT; CDR2 reads YYREEE (reference sequence). V shed 4 bases, J shed 3 bases, and the junction held 2 bases outside the gene matches. The CDR3 loop spans 14 amino acids. The CDR3 sequence: CASSKTSGGYEQYV. The CDR3 nucleotides read TGTGCCAGCAGCAAGACTAGCGGGGGCTACGAGCAGTACGTC.

The V gene is TRBV9, the J gene TRBJ1-2; a weak D match, TRBD1 (6 bases). The germline V gene has CDR1 SGDLS and CDR2 YYNGEE. CDR3 length equals 15 residues. V was clipped by 4 bases and J by 10 bases, with 23 bases between them. The CDR3 sequence: CASSFQATGVLSYTF. CDR3 coding DNA: TGTGCCAGCAGCTTCCAAGCGACAGGTGTTCTATCCTACACCTTC. Together with reference TRBV9 and TRBJ1-2, the CDR3 gives the full variable domain: DSGVTQTPKHLITATGQRVTLRCSPRSGDLSVYWYQQSLDQGLQFLIQYYNGEERAKGNILERFSAQQFPDLHSELNLSSLELGDSALYFCASSFQATGVLSYTFGSGTRLTVV.

The chain carries TRBV5-6 and TRBJ2-4; a possible D gene is TRBD1 (6 bases). The V gene's germline CDR1 is SGHDT and CDR2 YYEEEE. V lost 2 bases, J lost 3 bases, and 15 bases lay in between. CDR3 length equals 16 residues. CDR3: CASSFVTGSFKNIQYF. DNA of the CDR3: TGTGCCAGCAGCTTTGTCACAGGGTCCTTCAAAAACATTCAGTACTTC.

V usage is TRBV4-3 and J usage is TRBJ2-3; TRBD2 agrees at 8 bases. The V and J ends lost 0 bases and 2 bases, in that order; junction bases with no gene match: 7. CDR1 LGHNA and CDR2 YSLEER come from the germline V gene. The CDR3 extends over 17 amino acids. The CDR3 DNA follows: TGCGCCAGCAGCCAAGATCGTCGAGCGGGGGACACAGATACGCAGTATTTT. Protein sequence: CASSQDRRAGDTDTQYF.

The J gene is TRBJ2-1, the V gene TRBV4-1, with 10 positions matching TRBD2. The germline V gene encodes CDR1 MGHRA and CDR2 YSYEKL. CDR3 length: 15 amino acids. After removal of 6 bases from V and 3 bases from J, the junction contained 5 bases not matched to a gene. CDR3 coding DNA: TGCGCCAGCAGTCAACTAGCGGGGATCTACAATGAGCAGTTCTTC. Its translation is CASSQLAGIYNEQFF.

The genes are TRBV20-1 and TRBJ2-1; D ambiguous. The V end lost 7 bases, the J end lost 10 bases, and 11 bases lay between the germline ends. Looked up from germline, CDR1 is DFQATT and CDR2 is SNEGSKA (reference sequence). CDR3 size: 10 residues. CDR3 in amino acids: CSGWRGEQFF. The CDR3 DNA reads as TGCAGTGGGTGGCGCGGAGAGCAGTTCTTC.

This clone was counted a few times. The chain combines TRBV7-2 with TRBJ2-1; D gene unclear. The germline gives CDR1 SGHTA, CDR2 FQGNSA. This CDR3 comprises 16 residues. The germline V and J ends were trimmed by 1 base and 1 base, with 11 bases remaining between them. The DNA of the CDR3 is TGTGCCAGCAGCTTAGGGCTAGTAGGGTCCTACAATGAGCAGTTCTTC. This translates into CASSLGLVGSYNEQFF.

This clone was seen a few times. The chain joins TRBV30 to TRBJ1-2, with D hard to call. The CDR3 contains 13 residues. V was clipped by 2 bases and J by 1 base, with 8 bases between them. The germline CDR1 and CDR2 sequences are GTSNPN and SVGIG (reference sequence). The CDR3 spells CAWSQQHNYGYTF. Written as DNA, the CDR3 is TGTGCCTGGAGTCAACAGCATAACTATGGCTACACCTTC.

The chain combines TRBV7-9 with TRBJ2-5; 7 bases are shared with TRBD2. V lost 4 bases to trimming and J lost 4 bases; unmatched junction nucleotides: 6. The CDR3 totals 14 residues. From germline, CDR1 is SEHNR and CDR2 FQNEAQ (reference sequence). CDR3 in amino acids: CASSSRSGGETQYF. The CDR3 DNA reads as TGTGCCAGCAGCTCGCGCTCGGGGGGAGAGACCCAGTACTTC.

There are a few counts of this clone. This rearrangement joins TRBV29-1 to TRBJ2-1; TRBD1 or TRBD2 may be the D gene (5 bases each). Germline CDR1 and CDR2: SQVTM and ANQGSEA. V shed 2 bases and J shed 8 bases, with 13 bases lying between them. CDR3 length equals 13 residues. CDR3 sequence: CSVELMGVYEQFF. The CDR3 region has the DNA TGCAGCGTTGAATTGATGGGGGTCTATGAGCAGTTCTTC.

This clone was seen a handful of times. The chain joins TRBV6-6 to TRBJ2-7, with D perhaps matching TRBD1 (6 bases). The V gene lost 2 bases and the J gene lost 2 bases, with 13 bases spanning the gap. The CDR3 extends over 15 amino acids. Germline assignment: CDR1 MNHNY and CDR2 SVGAGI (reference sequence). The CDR3 sequence is CASSYDPGHPYEQYV. The CDR3 DNA is TGTGCCAGCAGTTACGATCCGGGACACCCCTACGAGCAGTACGTC.